This entry lists 3 T cell receptor beta chains sequenced from one sample in a study of CD8+ T cells in alopecia areata. The treatment is: oral pan-JAK inhibitor, 5-10 mg twice daily. It was cDNA, reverse transcribed from extracted RNA, that served as the sequencing template. Here immunoSEQ multiplex PCR was the method, and the copy in TCRdb shows in-frame clones only, minus some. The profile covers roughly 100,000 clones, with under 90% appearing a single time and 11% taken by the ten largest. The sequenced sample was CD8+ T cells sorted from blood, obtained between weeks 30 and 35, from a patient treated with tofacitinib. These receptors came from a human donor with alopecia areata.

The chain uses TRBV29-1 and TRBJ2-1; D uncertain. The CDR3 totals 16 residues. V lost 4 bases to trimming and J lost 0 bases, with 16 bases between them. Per the germline V gene, CDR1 is SQVTM and CDR2 is ANQGSEA. The CDR3: CSVGVTPTSSYNEQFF. The CDR3 DNA reads as TGCAGCGTTGGAGTGACTCCCACGAGCTCCTACAATGAGCAGTTCTTC.

This chain joins TRBV27 and TRBJ2-7; unclear D gene. This CDR3 is 14 amino acids long. Trimming took off 4 bases at V and 1 base at J, with 11 bases between the two ends. Germline V gene data show CDR1 as MNHEY and CDR2 as SMNVEV (reference sequence). The CDR3 is CASSSVGGSYEQYF. The CDR3 nucleotides are TGTGCCAGCAGTTCAGTGGGCGGATCCTACGAGCAGTACTTC.

The genes are TRBV5-1 and TRBJ2-1; 9 bases line up with TRBD1. This CDR3 comprises 15 residues. Trimming at V came to 4 bases and at J to 7 bases, leaving 9 bases not matched to a gene. CDR1 and CDR2 (germline): SGHRS, YFSETQ. The CDR3 protein is CASSTGTGTGNEQFF. DNA of the CDR3: TGCGCCAGCAGCACGGGTACCGGGACAGGGAATGAGCAGTTCTTC.